Listed here are 28 T cell receptor beta chains from one sample, sequenced in a study of shared clonotypes between healthy human individuals. Sequencing was performed with immunoSEQ multiplex PCR; in TCRdb, only in-frame clones are kept and a portion is missing. The data hold millions of clones, with 85% to 95% observed a single time. The sequencing sample was made of naive CD4+ T cells sorted from blood. Subset here: CD45RA+ positively selected. The source of these receptors is a man aged 18 to 29 in good health.

A note on this clone: Other DNA sequences in this sample translate to the same CDR3. CDR3 sequence: CASSIGTGSTGELFF. CDR3 bases: TGTGCCAGTAGTATTGGGACAGGGAGCACCGGGGAGCTGTTTTTT. The V call is TRBV19, the J call TRBJ2-2, with 9 bases identical to TRBD1. Unmatched junction bases numbered 3, after V lost 3 bases and J lost 4 bases. Germline CDR1 reads LNHDA; CDR2 reads SQIVND (reference sequence). The CDR3 is 15 amino acids.

V is TRBV27 and J is TRBJ1-5; D is unclear. V was trimmed by 3 bases and J by 4 bases, leaving 7 bases between them. The V gene's germline CDR1 is MNHEY and CDR2 SMNVEV (reference sequence). This CDR3 is built from 13 residues. This chain's CDR3 is CASSFLGNQPQHF. Here the CDR3 DNA reads TGTGCCAGCAGTTTCCTAGGGAATCAGCCCCAGCATTTT.

V is TRBV9 and J is TRBJ1-3; D unclear. The CDR3 is 13 amino acids. Germline loops: CDR1 SGDLS, CDR2 YYNGEE. Trimming took 2 bases from V and 0 from J, leaving 3 bases between them. DNA of the CDR3: TGTGCCAGCAGCGTGTTCTCTGGAAACACCATATATTTT. Encoded protein: CASSVFSGNTIYF.

The V and J genes are TRBV5-1 and TRBJ2-1; a weak D match, TRBD1 (6 bases). This CDR3 is built from 14 residues. V was trimmed by 4 bases and J by 6 bases, leaving 14 bases between them. Germline loops: CDR1 SGHRS, CDR2 YFSETQ. In DNA form, the CDR3 reads TGCGCCAGCAGCGGGGGCAATTCTCGCAATGAGCAGTTCTTC. Protein product: CASSGGNSRNEQFF.

This clone was seen only once. This chain joins TRBV5-6 and TRBJ2-3; 12 bases fit TRBD2. With 0 bases clipped from V and 5 bases from J, the junction kept 13 bases outside the gene matches. This CDR3 has 19 residues. Germline V gene lookup returns CDR1 SGHDT and CDR2 YYEEEE. Written as DNA, the CDR3 is TGTGCCAGCAGCTTGGTTCGGCTAGCGGGGGGGCGATTAGGAGATACGCAGTATTTT. Translated, it gives CASSLVRLAGGRLGDTQYF.

The chain uses TRBV5-8 and TRBJ2-7; no firm D call. Germline V gene data show CDR1 as SGHTS and CDR2 as YDEGEE. V lost 4 bases and J 7 bases, leaving 9 bases between the germline ends. CDR3 length: 11 residues. The CDR3 spells CASSLRAEQYF. CDR3 bases: TGTGCCAGCAGCCTTCGGGCAGAGCAGTACTTC.

This chain connects TRBV30 to TRBJ2-1, with D perhaps matching TRBD2 (6 bases). CDR3 length equals 13 residues. Trimming took off 0 bases at V and 9 bases at J, with 12 bases between the two ends. Germline CDR1 GTSNPN, CDR2 SVGIG (reference sequence). CDR3 in DNA: TGTGCCTGGAGTGTCGGGCGGGGCGGTGAGCAGTTCTTC. Residues: CAWSVGRGGEQFF.

The chain links TRBV6-1 to TRBJ2-5; 12 nucleotides agree with TRBD2. In germline, CDR1 is MNHNS, CDR2 SASEGT. This CDR3 is built from 15 residues. The V and J ends lost 3 bases and 7 bases, in that order; junction bases with no gene match: 6. CDR3 region: CASSDLAGGRGTQYF. The CDR3, as DNA: TGTGCCAGCAGTGACCTAGCGGGGGGGAGGGGGACCCAGTACTTC.

This chain connects TRBV4-1 to TRBJ2-1, with TRBD2 matching over 7 bases. Germline CDR1 MGHRA, CDR2 YSYEKL. The CDR3 is made up of 16 amino acids. V shed 0 bases and J 4 bases; nucleotides not matched to a gene: 6. The CDR3 loop reads CASSQDTPSGYNEQFF. CDR3 DNA: TGCGCCAGCAGCCAAGATACGCCTAGCGGATACAATGAGCAGTTCTTC.

The CDR3 loop reads CASRQEGQGLQPQHF. The DNA of the CDR3 is TGTGCCAGCAGGCAAGAGGGACAGGGGTTACAGCCCCAGCATTTT. The rearrangement joins TRBV28 to TRBJ1-5; 10 bases match TRBD1. This CDR3 is built from 15 residues. The junction had 9 bases not matched to a gene; V was cut back by 6 bases and J by 7 bases. Per germline, CDR1 MDHEN and CDR2 SYDVKM. Variable domain in full (rest from reference TRBV28 and TRBJ1-5): DVKVTQSSRYLVKRTGEKVFLECVQDMDHENMFWYRQDPGLGLRLIYFSYDVKMKEKGDIPEGYSVSREKKERFSLILESASTNQTSMYLCASRQEGQGLQPQHFGDGTRLSIL.

The rearrangement links TRBV11-2 to TRBJ2-1; 9 bases are a match to TRBD1. CDR3 size: 13 residues. V dropped 5 bases and J dropped 7; count of bases not matched to a gene: 3. CDR1 and CDR2 from the germline V gene are SGHAT and FQNNGV. The CDR3 spells CASSLGTGNEQFF. The CDR3 region has the DNA TGTGCCAGCAGCCTAGGGACAGGGAATGAGCAGTTCTTC.

Here the CDR3 reads CASSSLGGFGEQYF. The CDR3 DNA is TGTGCCAGCAGCTCGTTGGGCGGTTTTGGGGAGCAGTACTTC. This chain connects TRBV11-2 to TRBJ2-7; no clear D gene. Trimming cost V 4 bases and J 7 bases, with 17 bases left between them. The CDR3 covers 14 residues. The germline CDR1 and CDR2 sequences are SGHAT and FQNNGV.

The chain links TRBV7-9 to TRBJ1-1, with 8 bases lining up with TRBD1. Germline loops: CDR1 SEHNR, CDR2 FQNEAQ (reference sequence). J was trimmed by 8 bases and V by 5 bases; bases with no gene match: 10. The CDR3 runs 14 residues. The CDR3 DNA reads TGTGCCAGCAGCCGGGATCCGGGACAGGTAGAAGCTTTCTTT. It translates to CASSRDPGQVEAFF.

The chain carries TRBV27 and TRBJ1-3; the D is unclear. Trimming shortened V by 6 bases and J by 6 bases, and 9 bases separated the two germline ends. Looked up from germline, CDR1 is MNHEY and CDR2 is SMNVEV (reference sequence). The CDR3 has 12 residues. The CDR3 sequence: CASSPGANTIYF. The CDR3 nucleotides read TGTGCCAGCAGCCCCGGAGCAAACACCATATATTTT.

This CDR3 reads CASSQLAGSPLHF. The CDR3 DNA reads as TGTGCCAGCAGCCAACTCGCTGGTTCACCCCTCCACTTT. The chain links TRBV7-9 to TRBJ1-6; D is uncertain. V shed 5 bases and J shed 9 bases, with 11 bases lying between them. CDR3 length: 13 amino acids. CDR1 SEHNR and CDR2 FQNEAQ come from the germline V gene (reference sequence).

V gene TRBV6-6 combines with J gene TRBJ2-3; D is unresolved. This CDR3 is built from 14 residues. The germline gives CDR1 MNHNY, CDR2 SVGAGI (reference sequence). V was cut by 0 bases and J by 2 bases, with 6 bases left in between. CDR3 DNA sequence: TGTGCCAGCAGTTACTCAAGGGCCACAGATACGCAGTATTTT. This translates into CASSYSRATDTQYF.

The V call is TRBV2, the J call TRBJ2-1; perhaps TRBD2 as D (6 bases). Germline CDR1 SNHLY, CDR2 FYNNEI. The length of the CDR3 is 13 residues. The ends were cut back, 6 bases at V and 9 bases at J, with 15 bases in the middle. In nucleotides, the CDR3 is TGTGCCAGCAGCACCGAGACTAGTAGTGAGCAGTTCTTC. Encoded protein: CASSTETSSEQFF.

In the case of this clone: One end of the junction varies from germline; a read error may be responsible. The chain recombines TRBV30 with TRBJ2-7; weak D call: TRBD1 (6 bases). The CDR3 runs 11 residues. Germline V gene sequence: CDR1 GTSNPN, CDR2 SVGIG (reference sequence). CDR3 residues: CAWTNGQINGF. DNA for the CDR3: TGTGCCTGGACAAACGGACAGATCAATGGCTTC. The whole variable domain, remainder taken from reference TRBV30 and TRBJ2-7, is SQTIHQWPATLVQPVGSPLSLECTVEGTSNPNLYWYRQAAGRGLQLLFYSVGIGQISSEVPQNLSASRPQDRQFILSSKKLLLSDSGFYLCAWTNGQINGFGPGTRLTVT.

CDR3: CASSFGGAYLMNTEAFF. The CDR3 DNA is TGCGCCAGCAGCTTCGGGGGAGCGTACCTAATGAACACTGAAGCTTTCTTT. This chain links TRBV5-1 with TRBJ1-1, with D possibly matching TRBD1 (5 bases). This CDR3 comprises 17 residues. CDR1 is SGHRS and CDR2 is YFSETQ in the germline V gene. Trimming stripped 2 bases from V and 0 bases from J, with 17 bases between. Full variable domain (missing parts from reference TRBV5-1 and TRBJ1-1): KAGVTQTPRYLIKTRGQQVTLSCSPISGHRSVSWYQQTPGQGLQFLFEYFSETQRNKGNFPGRFSGRQFSNSRSEMNVSTLELGDSALYLCASSFGGAYLMNTEAFFGQGTRLTVV.

The chain has TRBV20-1 and TRBJ2-7; D call uncertain. The CDR3 is 11 amino acids. Looked up from germline, CDR1 is DFQATT and CDR2 is SNEGSKA (reference sequence). With 3 bases removed from V and 5 bases from J, the gap between germline ends came to 8 bases. The CDR3 is CSASLLDEQYF. As DNA, the CDR3 is TGCAGTGCTAGCCTGCTCGACGAGCAGTACTTC.

In the case of this clone: The same CDR3 arises from other DNA sequences in this sample as well. The rearrangement links TRBV30 to TRBJ1-4; 9 nucleotides line up with TRBD1. Looked up from germline, CDR1 is GTSNPN and CDR2 is SVGIG (reference sequence). V shed 3 bases and J 8 bases; nucleotides not matched to a gene: 7. The CDR3 totals 14 residues. The CDR3 region is CAWSRTGGREKLFF. CDR3 bases: TGTGCCTGGAGCCGAACAGGGGGCCGGGAAAAACTGTTTTTT. Full variable domain (outside the CDR3, taken from reference TRBV30 and TRBJ1-4): SQTIHQWPATLVQPVGSPLSLECTVEGTSNPNLYWYRQAAGRGLQLLFYSVGIGQISSEVPQNLSASRPQDRQFILSSKKLLLSDSGFYLCAWSRTGGREKLFFGSGTQLSVL.

The chain carries TRBV23-1 and TRBJ2-3, with 8 bases matching TRBD1. TRBV23-1 is an ORF, with its function uncertain. This CDR3 has 17 amino acids. The V and J ends lost 7 bases and 6 bases, in that order; junction bases with no gene match: 18. CDR3 coding DNA: TGCGCCAGCACGCCACCCGGACAGGGAAGGGTACAGGATACGCAGTATTTT. Its protein product is CASTPPGQGRVQDTQYF.

The chain employs TRBV15 and TRBJ1-5; D is possibly TRBD1 (6 bases). This CDR3 has 14 residues. The germline V gene has CDR1 LNHNV and CDR2 YYDKDF (reference sequence). Trimming removed 4 bases from V and 4 bases from J, with 11 bases in between. DNA of the CDR3: TGTGCCACCAGCAAGGGCAGGGGTAATCAGCCCCAGCATTTT. It yields the protein CATSKGRGNQPQHF.

This chain links TRBV29-1 with TRBJ1-5, with D maybe TRBD1 (5 bases). Trimming left V 5 bases short and J 6 bases short, with 17 bases between. This CDR3 comprises 14 residues. Per germline, CDR1 SQVTM and CDR2 ANQGSEA. The CDR3 loop reads CSVSIATDSQPQHF. Written as DNA, the CDR3 is TGCAGCGTTTCCATAGCGACAGACAGTCAGCCCCAGCATTTT.

This chain connects TRBV5-6 to TRBJ2-7; a weak D match, TRBD1 (6 bases). Trimming took 2 bases from V and 4 from J, leaving 16 bases between them. The CDR3 length is 15 residues. From germline, CDR1 is SGHDT and CDR2 YYEEEE. The CDR3: CASSFRMDSDYEQYF. CDR3 sequence (DNA): TGTGCCAGCAGCTTTCGTATGGACAGCGATTACGAGCAGTACTTC. The complete variable domain, with remaining parts taken from reference TRBV5-6 and TRBJ2-7, reads DAGVTQSPTHLIKTRGQQVTLRCSPKSGHDTVSWYQQALGQGPQFIFQYYEEEERQRGNFPDRFSGHQFPNYSSELNVNALLLGDSALYLCASSFRMDSDYEQYFGPGTRLTVT.

The rearrangement uses TRBV9 and TRBJ2-5; D gene unclear. V lost 0 bases and J 3 bases, leaving 9 bases between the germline ends. Germline V gene data show CDR1 as SGDLS and CDR2 as YYNGEE. This CDR3 has 14 residues. CDR3 DNA sequence: TGTGCCAGCAGCGTAGGTGTGGAAAAAGAGACCCAGTACTTC. It codes for CASSVGVEKETQYF.

The V and J genes are TRBV4-3 and TRBJ2-7; 14 nucleotides agree with TRBD2. Germline CDR1 reads LGHNA; CDR2 reads YSLEER. This CDR3 has 16 amino acids. After removal of 4 bases from V and 5 bases from J, the junction contained 7 bases not matched to a gene. CDR3 coding DNA: TGCGCCAGCAGCCCCGGACTAGCGGGAGGAATCCACGAGCAGTACTTC. Translated, it gives CASSPGLAGGIHEQYF.

The gene calls are TRBV4-1 and TRBJ2-7; 10 positions match TRBD1. CDR1 and CDR2 from the germline V gene are MGHRA and YSYEKL. The trim removed 4 bases at V and 3 bases at J, leaving 9 bases unmatched. The CDR3 length is 16 residues. The CDR3 is CASSPLGQGIIYEQYF. The CDR3 DNA reads as TGCGCCAGCAGCCCCCTGGGACAGGGGATTATCTACGAGCAGTACTTC.